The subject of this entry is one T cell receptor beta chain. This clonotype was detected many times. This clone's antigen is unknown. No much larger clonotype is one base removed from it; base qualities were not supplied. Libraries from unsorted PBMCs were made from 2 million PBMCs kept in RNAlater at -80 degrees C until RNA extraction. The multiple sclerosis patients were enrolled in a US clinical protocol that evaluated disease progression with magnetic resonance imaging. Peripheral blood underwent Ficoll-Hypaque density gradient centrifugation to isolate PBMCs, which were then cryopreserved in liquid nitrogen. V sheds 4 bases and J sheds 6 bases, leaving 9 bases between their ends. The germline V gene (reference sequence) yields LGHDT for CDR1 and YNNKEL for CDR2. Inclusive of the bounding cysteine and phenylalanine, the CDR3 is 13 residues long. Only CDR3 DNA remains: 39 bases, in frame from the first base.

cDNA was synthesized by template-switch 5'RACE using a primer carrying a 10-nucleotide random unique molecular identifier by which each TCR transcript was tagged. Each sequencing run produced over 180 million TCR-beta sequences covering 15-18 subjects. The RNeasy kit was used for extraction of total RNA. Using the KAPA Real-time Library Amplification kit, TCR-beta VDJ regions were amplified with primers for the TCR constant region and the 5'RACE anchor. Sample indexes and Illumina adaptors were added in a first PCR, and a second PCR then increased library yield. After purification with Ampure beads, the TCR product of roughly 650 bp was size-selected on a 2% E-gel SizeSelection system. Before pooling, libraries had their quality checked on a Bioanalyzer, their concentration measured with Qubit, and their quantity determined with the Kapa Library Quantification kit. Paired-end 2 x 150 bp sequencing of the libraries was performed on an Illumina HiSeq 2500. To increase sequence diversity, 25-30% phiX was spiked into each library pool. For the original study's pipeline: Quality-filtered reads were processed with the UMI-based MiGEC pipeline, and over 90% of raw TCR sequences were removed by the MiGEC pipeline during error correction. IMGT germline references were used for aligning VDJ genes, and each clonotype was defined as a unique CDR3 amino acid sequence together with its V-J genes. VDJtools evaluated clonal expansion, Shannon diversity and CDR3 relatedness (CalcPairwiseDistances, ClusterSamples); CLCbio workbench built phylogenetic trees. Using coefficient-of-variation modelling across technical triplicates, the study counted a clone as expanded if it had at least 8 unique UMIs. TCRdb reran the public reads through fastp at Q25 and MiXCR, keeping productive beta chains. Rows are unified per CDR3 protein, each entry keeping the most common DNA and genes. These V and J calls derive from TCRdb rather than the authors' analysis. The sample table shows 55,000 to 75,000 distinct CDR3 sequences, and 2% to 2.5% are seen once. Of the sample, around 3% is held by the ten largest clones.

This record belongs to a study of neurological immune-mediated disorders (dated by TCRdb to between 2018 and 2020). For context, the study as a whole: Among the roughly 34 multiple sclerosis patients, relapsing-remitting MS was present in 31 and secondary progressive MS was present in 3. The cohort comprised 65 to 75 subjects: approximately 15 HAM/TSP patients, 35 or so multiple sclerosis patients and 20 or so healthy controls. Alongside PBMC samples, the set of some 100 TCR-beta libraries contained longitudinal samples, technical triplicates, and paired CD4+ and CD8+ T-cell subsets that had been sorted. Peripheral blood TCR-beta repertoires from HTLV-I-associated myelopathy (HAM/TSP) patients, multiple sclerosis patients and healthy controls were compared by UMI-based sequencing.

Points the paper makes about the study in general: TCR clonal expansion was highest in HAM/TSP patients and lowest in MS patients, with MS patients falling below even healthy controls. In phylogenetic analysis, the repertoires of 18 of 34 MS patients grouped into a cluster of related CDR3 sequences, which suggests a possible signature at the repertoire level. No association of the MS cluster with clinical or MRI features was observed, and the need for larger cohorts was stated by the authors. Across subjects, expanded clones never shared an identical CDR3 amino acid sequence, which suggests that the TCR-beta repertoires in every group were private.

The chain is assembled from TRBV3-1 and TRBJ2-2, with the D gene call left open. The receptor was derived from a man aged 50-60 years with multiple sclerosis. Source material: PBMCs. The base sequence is TGTGCCAGCAGCCCCTATTTCCCCGGGGAGCTGTTTTTT. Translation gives CASSPYFPGELFF.